These 20 T cell receptor beta chains originate from one sample sequenced in a study of read filtering for tumor transcriptome and immune sequencing. The library was built from about 400 ng RNA with molecular barcoded adaptors for alpha/delta and beta/gamma chains. MiXCR, run by TCRdb on the reads, gives a single entry per CDR3 protein. The data contain approximately 140,000 distinct CDR3 sequences, under 15% of them seen just once; the ten biggest clones take up just under 8.5%. The sequenced sample was a population of CD138-negative cells sorted from bone marrow. The origin of the receptors is a donor aged 40 or over with multiple myeloma.

This clonotype was counted many times. This rearrangement joins TRBV4-3 to TRBJ2-1; the D gene could be TRBD1 or TRBD2 (7 bases each). Looked up from germline, CDR1 is LGHNA and CDR2 is YSLEER. CDR3 length: 18 residues. V lost 3 bases and J 4 bases, leaving 22 bases between the germline ends. CDR3 nucleotides: TGCGCCAGCAGCCAGAGGGGGGGAGCGCCAGGGGGTTACAATGAGCAGTTCTTC. Its translation is CASSQRGGAPGGYNEQFF.

Ten or more counts support this clonotype. The V call is TRBV29-1, the J call TRBJ2-6; no clear D gene. Germline assignment: CDR1 SQVTM and CDR2 ANQGSEA. The CDR3 sequence is 12 residues long. V was trimmed by 6 bases and J by 1 base, leaving 4 bases between them. CDR3 loop: CSVRSGANVLTF. The CDR3 DNA is TGCAGCGTCCGTTCTGGGGCCAACGTCCTGACTTTC.

This clonotype came up many times. The chain has TRBV7-3 and TRBJ2-1; unclear D gene. The germline CDR1 and CDR2 sequences are SGHTA and FQGTGA. This CDR3 region has 15 residues. Trimming stripped 6 bases from V and 1 base from J, with 13 bases between. In DNA, the CDR3 is TGTGCCAGCAGAAACGGACCCGGGTCCTACAATGAGCAGTTCTTC. Protein sequence: CASRNGPGSYNEQFF.

This clonotype was seen just once. Just one base apart from a much larger clone, this may be a read error. The V gene is TRBV5-1, the J gene TRBJ2-3, with 9 nucleotides matching TRBD1. Judging by the DNA end, TRBJ1-5 fits better; the J call may be wrong. The germline gives CDR1 SGHRS, CDR2 YFSETQ. This CDR3 comprises 16 residues. CDR3 nucleotide sequence: TGCGCCAGCAGCTTAGACGGACAGGGGATCACAGATACGCAGCATTTT. This sequence encodes CASSLDGQGITDTQHF.

This clonotype was seen a handful of times. V usage is TRBV20-1 and J usage is TRBJ2-5; 11 bases line up with TRBD2. Germline values: CDR1 DFQATT, CDR2 SNEGSKA (reference sequence). The CDR3 spans 13 residues. J lost 7 bases, V lost 0 bases, and 1 base had no gene match. The CDR3 nucleotides are TGCAGTGCTAGAGATAGCGGGAGGGGGACCCAGTACTTC. Amino acid sequence: CSARDSGRGTQYF.

This clonotype was detected ten times or more. The chain couples TRBV9 to TRBJ2-1, with 12 bases aligning to TRBD2. CDR1 and CDR2 (germline): SGDLS, YYNGEE. V trimming: 1 base; J trimming: 9 bases; junction bases outside the gene matches: 5. The CDR3 runs 15 residues. CDR3 amino acids: CASSVWTSGEGEQFF. In DNA, the CDR3 is TGTGCCAGCAGCGTATGGACTAGCGGGGAAGGTGAGCAGTTCTTC.

This clonotype was seen a few times. This chain joins TRBV5-1 and TRBJ2-4, with 8 bases matching TRBD1. V trimming: 5 bases; J trimming: 1 base; junction bases outside the gene matches: 8. CDR3 length: 16 residues. CDR1 is SGHRS and CDR2 is YFSETQ in the germline V gene. CDR3 loop: CASRWGAGGAKNIQYF. The CDR3 nucleotides are TGCGCCAGCAGATGGGGGGCAGGGGGCGCCAAAAACATTCAGTACTTC.

This clonotype was detected ten times or more. The CDR3 DNA sequence: TGTGCCAGCAGCGAGGTGGGGAGCTCCTACGAGCAGTACTTC. Protein: CASSEVGSSYEQYF. This chain links TRBV7-9 with TRBJ2-7, with D possibly TRBD2 on 5 matching bases. The V end lost 5 bases, the J end lost 0 bases, and 11 bases lay between the germline ends. Germline V CDR1 and CDR2: SEHNR, FQNEAQ (reference sequence). This CDR3 is 14 amino acids long.

This clonotype was seen at least ten times. The chain links TRBV9 to TRBJ2-1; TRBD1 matches at 8 bases. V lost 4 bases and J lost 2; bases outside the gene matches: 8. The length of the CDR3 is 16 residues. In germline, CDR1 is SGDLS, CDR2 YYNGEE. The CDR3 region has the DNA TGTGCCAGCAGCCCCCGGACAGGGTCTACCTACAATGAGCAGTTCTTC. Translating it yields CASSPRTGSTYNEQFF.

Many counts were recorded for this clonotype. This rearrangement joins TRBV4-3 to TRBJ1-2; D not resolved. The germline gives CDR1 LGHNA, CDR2 YSLEER. The CDR3 has 17 residues. Trimming removed 2 bases at V and 3 bases at J, with 19 bases between. The CDR3 here is CASSQKPLLEGYYGYTF. The CDR3 coding sequence is TGCGCCAGCAGCCAAAAGCCCCTCTTGGAGGGCTACTATGGCTACACCTTC.

This sequence joins TRBV5-6 and TRBJ1-5, with D tentatively TRBD1 (6 bases). Trimming removed 0 bases at V and 7 bases at J, with 8 bases between. The CDR3 contains 13 residues. Looked up from germline, CDR1 is SGHDT and CDR2 is YYEEEE. CDR3 coding DNA: TGTGCCAGCAGCTTGGACAGGGCCCAGCCCCAGCATTTT. This translates into CASSLDRAQPQHF. The full variable domain, its missing parts supplied by reference TRBV5-6 and TRBJ1-5, is DAGVTQSPTHLIKTRGQQVTLRCSPKSGHDTVSWYQQALGQGPQFIFQYYEEEERQRGNFPDRFSGHQFPNYSSELNVNALLLGDSALYLCASSLDRAQPQHFGDGTRLSIL.

Only a few counts were recorded for this clonotype. This chain connects TRBV6-2 or TRBV6-3 to TRBJ2-1; 7 bases are shared with TRBD1. CDR3 length: 13 residues. Germline CDR1 and CDR2: MNHEY and SVGEGT. The V segment lost 6 bases and the J segment 6 bases; nucleotides outside the gene matches: 5. The CDR3 DNA follows: TGTGCCAGCAGACCCTGGGACAGCAATGAGCAGTTCTTC. Translated, it gives CASRPWDSNEQFF.

This clonotype came up many times. The rearrangement links TRBV7-6 to TRBJ2-3, with a possible D match to TRBD1 (6 bases). Germline CDR1 reads SGHVS; CDR2 reads FNYEAQ. The CDR3 contains 15 residues. Between the trimmed V and J ends, which lost 4 bases and 3 bases, there was a span of 14 bases. CDR3 DNA sequence: TGTGCCAGCAGCTCCGTCGAAGGGGGAACAGATACGCAGTATTTT. It codes for CASSSVEGGTDTQYF.

This clonotype was recorded at least ten times. The V call is TRBV6-5, the J call TRBJ1-5; D gene unclear. The V gene's germline CDR1 is MNHEY and CDR2 SVGAGI. This CDR3 spans 12 amino acids. V lost 5 bases to trimming and J lost 3 bases, with 5 bases between them. The CDR3 is CASSPNNQPQHF. The CDR3 DNA is TGTGCCAGCAGTCCTAACAATCAGCCCCAGCATTTT.

At least ten counts were recorded for this clonotype. The V and J genes are TRBV4-1 and TRBJ2-5; possibly TRBD2 for D (5 bases). The CDR3 is made up of 15 amino acids. Germline CDR1 is MGHRA and CDR2 is YSYEKL. V was shortened by 1 base and J by 2 bases, with 11 bases between the two germline ends. The CDR3: CASSQVGSRQETQYF. DNA for the CDR3: TGCGCCAGCAGCCAAGTTGGGAGCAGGCAAGAGACCCAGTACTTC.

This clonotype was detected only a few times. No conserved phenylalanine or tryptophan ends this CDR3, so it is likely a read error. The genes are TRBV6-5 and TRBJ2-1, with TRBD1 as a possible D gene (5 bases). Germline CDR1 is MNHEY and CDR2 is SVGAGI. V dropped 5 bases and J dropped 9 bases, with 14 bases sitting between them. There are 13 residues in the CDR3. The chain's CDR3 is CASSLPGWSEQFS. CDR3 nucleotides: TGTGCCAGCAGTCTTCCAGGGTGGAGTGAGCAGTTCTCC.

The V and J genes are TRBV5-1 and TRBJ2-3; 10 bases align to TRBD2. V was pared by 0 bases and J by 5 bases, with 9 bases of the junction left unmatched. Germline lookup yields CDR1 SGHRS and CDR2 YFSETQ. This CDR3 comprises 17 residues. The DNA for the CDR3 is TGCGCCAGCAGCTTGGAGGCTAGCGGGAGACATCAAGATACGCAGTATTTT. Protein product: CASSLEASGRHQDTQYF.

This clonotype was recorded at least ten times. The V gene is TRBV5-6, the J gene TRBJ2-7; a weak D match, TRBD2 (5 bases). The CDR3 contains 12 residues. Trimming cost V 4 bases and J 7 bases, with 12 bases left between them. Germline V gene data show CDR1 as SGHDT and CDR2 as YYEEEE. CDR3 coding DNA: TGTGCCAGCAGCCAGGTCGGGGTGGAGCAGTACTTC. This sequence encodes CASSQVGVEQYF.

The rearrangement joins TRBV12-3 or TRBV12-4 to TRBJ2-2; D is uncertain. Trimming took 2 bases from V and 5 from J, leaving 3 bases between them. The CDR3 consists of 12 residues. The CDR3 sequence is CASSLTTGELFF. In DNA form, the CDR3 reads TGTGCCAGCAGTTTAACGACCGGGGAGCTGTTTTTT.

Many counts were recorded for this clonotype. The chain employs TRBV12-3 or TRBV12-4 and TRBJ2-2; a possible D gene is TRBD1 (5 bases). V gave up 6 bases and J gave up 0 bases, with 11 bases separating them. This CDR3 comprises 15 residues. The CDR3 reads CASSLDRANTGELFF. Here the CDR3 DNA reads TGTGCCAGCAGCCTTGACAGAGCGAACACCGGGGAGCTGTTTTTT.